This paragraph reports one T cell receptor beta chain. The junction shows a germline mismatch at one end, possibly a read error. The entry originates in a study of blood T cells in healthy people across ages. Primed by a sample-barcoded 5' primer and a J-beta primer mix, a second PCR proceeded for about 6 to 11 cycles. TCRdb passed the 5' RACE reads through MiXCR, listing each CDR3 protein once. The sample lists 800,000 to 950,000 distinct CDR3 sequences; under 50% were seen once. CDR3 length: 14 amino acids. CDR1 and CDR2 (germline): SEHNR, FQNEAQ (reference sequence). The genes are TRBV7-9 and TRBJ2-1; D possibly corresponds to TRBD2 (6 bases). The TCR was taken from a man aged 25 to 40 in good health. The sequencing sample was made of blood. The CDR3 reads CASSLRGRGNERFF. The CDR3 bases are TGTGCCAGCAGCTTACGGGGGAGAGGCAATGAGCGGTTCTTC.